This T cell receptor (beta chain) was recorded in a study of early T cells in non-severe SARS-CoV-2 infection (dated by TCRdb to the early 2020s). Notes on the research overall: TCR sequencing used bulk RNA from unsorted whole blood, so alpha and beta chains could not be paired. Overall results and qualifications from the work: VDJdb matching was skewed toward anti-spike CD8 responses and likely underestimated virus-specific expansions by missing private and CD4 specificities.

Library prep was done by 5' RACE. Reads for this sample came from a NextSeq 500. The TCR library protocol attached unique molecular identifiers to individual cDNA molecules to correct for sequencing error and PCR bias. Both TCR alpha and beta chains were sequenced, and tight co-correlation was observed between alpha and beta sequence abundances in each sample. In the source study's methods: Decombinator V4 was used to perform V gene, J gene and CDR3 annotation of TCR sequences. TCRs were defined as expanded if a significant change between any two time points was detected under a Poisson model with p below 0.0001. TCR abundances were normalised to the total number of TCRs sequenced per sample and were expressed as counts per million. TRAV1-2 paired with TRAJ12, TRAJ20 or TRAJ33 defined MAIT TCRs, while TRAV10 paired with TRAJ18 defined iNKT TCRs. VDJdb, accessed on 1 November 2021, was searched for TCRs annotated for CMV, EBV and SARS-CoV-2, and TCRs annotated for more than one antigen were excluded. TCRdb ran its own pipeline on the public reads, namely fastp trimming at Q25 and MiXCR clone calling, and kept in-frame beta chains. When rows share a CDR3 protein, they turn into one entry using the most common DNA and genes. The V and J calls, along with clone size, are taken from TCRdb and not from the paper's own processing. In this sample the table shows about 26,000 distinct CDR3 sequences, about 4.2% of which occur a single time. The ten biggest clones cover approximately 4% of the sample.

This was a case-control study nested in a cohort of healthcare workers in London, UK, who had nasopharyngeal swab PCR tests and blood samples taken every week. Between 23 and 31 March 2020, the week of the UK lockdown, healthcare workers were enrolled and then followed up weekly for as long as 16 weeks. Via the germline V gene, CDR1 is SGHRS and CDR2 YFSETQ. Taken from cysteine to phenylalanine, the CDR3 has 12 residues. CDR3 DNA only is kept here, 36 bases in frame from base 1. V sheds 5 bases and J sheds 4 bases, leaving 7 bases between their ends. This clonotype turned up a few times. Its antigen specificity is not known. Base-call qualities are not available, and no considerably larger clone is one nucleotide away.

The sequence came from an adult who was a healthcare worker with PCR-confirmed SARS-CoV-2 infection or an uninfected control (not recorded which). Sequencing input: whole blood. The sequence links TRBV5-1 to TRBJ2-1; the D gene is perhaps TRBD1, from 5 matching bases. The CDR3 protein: CASRQEYNEQFF. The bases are TGCGCCAGCAGACAGGAGTACAATGAGCAGTTCTTC.